This T cell receptor (beta chain) was recorded in a study of cytomegalovirus exposure and HLA in healthy donors. General observations from the study: Among TCR beta chains of equal frequency, HLA-associated ones were more clonally expanded in a later analysis. 150 or so TCR beta chains were listed as cytomegalovirus-associated.

The study ran its PCR with 60 Vbeta and 13 Jbeta primers. TCRdb's table, derived via immunoSEQ multiplex PCR, lists solely in-frame clones and lacks some. Among roughly 120,000 clones listed, about 60% were seen once. Points on this clone: Antigen unknown.

CDR1 is SEHNR and CDR2 is FQNEAQ in the germline V gene (reference sequence). Trimming cost V 4 bases and J 7 bases, with 17 bases left between them. This CDR3 is built from 15 residues. What was sequenced was PBMCs. The chain uses TRBV7-9 and TRBJ1-3; D is undetermined. The source of this sequence is a woman aged 30 to 39 in good health and CMV-seronegative. CDR3 in DNA: TGTGCCAGCAGCTCCAACGGGGTGGAGATGAACACCATATATTTT. This sequence encodes CASSSNGVEMNTIYF.